The 8 T cell receptor beta chains reported below all come from one sample, sequenced in a study of T cells in Graves' hyperthyroidism and ophthalmopathy. Researchers amplified the TCR beta CDR3 regions from RNA transcripts. The TCR CDR3 was amplified in a first-round RT-PCR using the HTBI primer set. TCRdb reprocessed the multiplex PCR reads with MiXCR, giving one entry per CDR3 protein. The table includes hundreds of thousands of distinct CDR3 sequences, roughly a quarter detected once. Sequences were obtained from blood. The receptors here all came from a woman between 25 and 40 years old with Graves' ophthalmopathy.

The table lists this clonotype with many counts. The V gene is TRBV12-3 or TRBV12-4, the J gene TRBJ2-7; TRBD2 agrees at 7 bases. V shed 4 bases and J 0 bases; nucleotides not matched to a gene: 6. CDR3 length: 15 amino acids. DNA for the CDR3: TGTGCCAGCAGTTCCTGGACTAGTTACTCCTACGAGCAGTACTTC. Encoded protein: CASSSWTSYSYEQYF.

This clonotype was observed many times. The CDR3 loop is CASSLPALRLGETQYF. The DNA of the CDR3 is TGTGCCAGCAGTTTGCCCGCCTTACGGCTGGGGGAGACCCAGTACTTC. This chain links TRBV28 with TRBJ2-5; D uncertain. Germline loops: CDR1 MDHEN, CDR2 SYDVKM. V lost 3 bases to trimming and J lost 5 bases, with 19 bases between them. The CDR3 runs 16 residues.

V usage is TRBV6-2 or TRBV6-3 and J usage is TRBJ2-7, with a tentative D call TRBD1 (6 bases). This CDR3 region has 14 residues. V shed 6 bases and J shed 3 bases, with 15 bases lying between them. Germline V lookup: CDR1 MNHEY, CDR2 SVGEGT. The CDR3 DNA is TGTGCCAGCAGAAAGACAGGAGTAGACTACGAGCAGTACTTC. The encoded protein is CASRKTGVDYEQYF.

The V call is TRBV30, the J call TRBJ1-1; 9 nucleotides line up with TRBD1. V lost 7 bases to trimming and J lost 0 bases; unmatched junction nucleotides: 12. CDR1 is GTSNPN and CDR2 is SVGIG in the germline V gene (reference sequence). The CDR3 is 16 amino acids. The CDR3 reads CAFDRGSQGMNTEAFF. CDR3 in DNA: TGTGCCTTCGACAGGGGGAGCCAGGGGATGAACACTGAAGCTTTCTTT.

There are many counts of this clonotype. J is TRBJ1-1 and V is TRBV19; D is possibly TRBD1 (5 bases). Trimming stripped 10 bases from V and 0 bases from J, with 21 bases between. The germline gives CDR1 LNHDA, CDR2 SQIVND (reference sequence). This CDR3 spans 16 amino acids. CDR3 DNA: TGTGCCACCCGATCCGGGGCAGCTTATTTGAACACTGAAGCTTTCTTT. Protein: CATRSGAAYLNTEAFF.

The sample holds a few counts of this clonotype. The chain recombines TRBV7-9 with TRBJ1-2; TRBD1 might be the D (6 bases). This CDR3 has 15 residues. Trimming removed 5 bases from V and 8 bases from J, with 21 bases in between. Germline CDR1 reads SEHNR; CDR2 reads FQNEAQ (reference sequence). The CDR3 bases are TGTGCCAGCAGCCAGGACGAGGGGGTGGGATCGGGCTACACCTTC. It translates to CASSQDEGVGSGYTF.

The chain is built from TRBV7-3 and TRBJ2-7; maybe TRBD1 (6 bases). V lost 3 bases to trimming and J lost 7 bases, with 19 bases between them. Germline CDR1 reads SGHTA; CDR2 reads FQGTGA. This CDR3 spans 15 amino acids. CDR3 DNA sequence: TGTGCCAGCAGCTTGAACCGGGACACACTTTCAGAGCAGTACTTC. Translated: CASSLNRDTLSEQYF.

This clonotype was seen repeatedly, ten times or more. The chain joins TRBV29-1 to TRBJ2-5, with D unresolved. Trimming took 5 bases from V and 5 from J, leaving 9 bases between them. The CDR3 is made up of 11 amino acids. Germline CDR1 reads SQVTM; CDR2 reads ANQGSEA. The CDR3 reads CSVRVGETQYF. As DNA, the CDR3 is TGCAGCGTTCGGGTCGGGGAGACCCAGTACTTC. Drawing the rest from reference TRBV29-1 and TRBJ2-5, the complete variable domain is SAVISQKPSRDICQRGTSLTIQCQVDSQVTMMFWYRQQPGQSLTLIATANQGSEATYESGFVIDKFPISRPNLTFSTLTVSNMSPEDSSIYLCSVRVGETQYFGPGTRLLVL.